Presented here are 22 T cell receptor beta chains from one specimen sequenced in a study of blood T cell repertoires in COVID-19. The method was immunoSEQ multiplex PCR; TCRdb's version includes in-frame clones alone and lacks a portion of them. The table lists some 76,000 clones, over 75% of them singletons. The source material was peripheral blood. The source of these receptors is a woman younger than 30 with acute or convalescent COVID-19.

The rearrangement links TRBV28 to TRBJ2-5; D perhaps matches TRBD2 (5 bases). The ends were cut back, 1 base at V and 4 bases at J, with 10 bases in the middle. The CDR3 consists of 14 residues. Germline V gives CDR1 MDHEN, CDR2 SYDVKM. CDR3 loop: CASSLFSGLETQYF. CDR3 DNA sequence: TGTGCCAGCAGTTTATTCTCGGGATTAGAGACCCAGTACTTC. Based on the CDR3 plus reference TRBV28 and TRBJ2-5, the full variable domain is DVKVTQSSRYLVKRTGEKVFLECVQDMDHENMFWYRQDPGLGLRLIYFSYDVKMKEKGDIPEGYSVSREKKERFSLILESASTNQTSMYLCASSLFSGLETQYFGPGTRLLVL.

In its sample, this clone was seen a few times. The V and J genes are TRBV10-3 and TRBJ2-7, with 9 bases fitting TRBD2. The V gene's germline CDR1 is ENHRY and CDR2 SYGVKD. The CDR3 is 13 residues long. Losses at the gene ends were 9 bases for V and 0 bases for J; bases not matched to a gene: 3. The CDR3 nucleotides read TGTGCCATAAGTAGCGGGAGCTCCTACGAGCAGTACTTC. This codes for CAISSGSSYEQYF.

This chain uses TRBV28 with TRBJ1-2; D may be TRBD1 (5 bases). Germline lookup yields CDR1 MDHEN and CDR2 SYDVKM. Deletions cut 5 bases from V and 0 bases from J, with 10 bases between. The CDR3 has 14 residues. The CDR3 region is CASSPDSTNYGYTF. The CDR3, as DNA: TGTGCCAGCAGTCCAGACAGCACTAACTATGGCTACACCTTC.

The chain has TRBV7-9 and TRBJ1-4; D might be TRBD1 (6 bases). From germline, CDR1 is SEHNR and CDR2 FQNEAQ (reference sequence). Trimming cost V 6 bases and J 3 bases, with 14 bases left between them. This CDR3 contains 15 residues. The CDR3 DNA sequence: TGTGCCAGCAGAGCTACAGGGCGCCCTAATGAAAAACTGTTTTTT. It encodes CASRATGRPNEKLFF.

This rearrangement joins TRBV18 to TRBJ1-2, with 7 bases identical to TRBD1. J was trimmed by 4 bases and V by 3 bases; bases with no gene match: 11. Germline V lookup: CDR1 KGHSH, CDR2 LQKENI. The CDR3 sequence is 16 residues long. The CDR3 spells CASSPGRGNSIYGYTF. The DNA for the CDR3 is TGTGCCAGCTCACCCGGCAGGGGGAATAGCATCTATGGCTACACCTTC.

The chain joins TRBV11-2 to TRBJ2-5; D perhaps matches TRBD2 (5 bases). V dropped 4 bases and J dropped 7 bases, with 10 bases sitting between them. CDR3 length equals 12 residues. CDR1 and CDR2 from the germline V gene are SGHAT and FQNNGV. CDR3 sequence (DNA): TGTGCCAGCAGCTCGGAGGCGGCGACCCAGTACTTC. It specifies CASSSEAATQYF. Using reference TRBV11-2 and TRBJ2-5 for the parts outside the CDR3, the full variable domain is EAGVAQSPRYKIIEKRQSVAFWCNPISGHATLYWYQQILGQGPKLLIQFQNNGVVDDSQLPKDRFSAERLKGVDSTLKIQPAKLEDSAVYLCASSSEAATQYFGPGTRLLVL.

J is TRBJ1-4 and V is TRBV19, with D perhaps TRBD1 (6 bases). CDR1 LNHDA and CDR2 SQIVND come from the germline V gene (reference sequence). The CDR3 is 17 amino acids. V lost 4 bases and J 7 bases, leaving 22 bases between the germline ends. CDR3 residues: CASSTPAWGGEVEKLFF. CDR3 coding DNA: TGTGCCAGTAGTACCCCTGCGTGGGGGGGCGAAGTTGAAAAACTGTTTTTT.

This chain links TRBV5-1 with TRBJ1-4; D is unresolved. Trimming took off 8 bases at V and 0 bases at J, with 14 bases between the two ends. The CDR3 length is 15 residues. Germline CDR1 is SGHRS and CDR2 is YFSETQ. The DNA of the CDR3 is TGCGCCAGTCCGGACGGAGGCTCAACTAATGAAAAACTGTTTTTT. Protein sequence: CASPDGGSTNEKLFF.

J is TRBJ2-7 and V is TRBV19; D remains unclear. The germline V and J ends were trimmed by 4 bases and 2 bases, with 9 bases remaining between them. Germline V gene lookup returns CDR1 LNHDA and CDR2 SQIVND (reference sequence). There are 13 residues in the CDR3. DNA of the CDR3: TGTGCCAGTAGTAGAAACTACCCCTACGAGCAGTACTTC. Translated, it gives CASSRNYPYEQYF.

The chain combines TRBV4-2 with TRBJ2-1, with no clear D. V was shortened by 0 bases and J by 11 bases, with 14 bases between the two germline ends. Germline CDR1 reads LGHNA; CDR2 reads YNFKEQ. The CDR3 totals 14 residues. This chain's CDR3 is CASSQEETPRKQFF. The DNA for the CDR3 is TGTGCCAGCAGCCAAGAGGAAACCCCTAGGAAGCAGTTCTTC.

The CDR3 DNA is TGTGCCAGCGGACTTCGACAGGGAGACGAGCAGTACTTC. It codes for CASGLRQGDEQYF. This chain joins TRBV7-9 and TRBJ2-7; 7 nucleotides match TRBD1. V gave up 8 bases and J gave up 5 bases; unmatched junction bases: 9. The CDR3 is made up of 13 amino acids. From germline, CDR1 is SEHNR and CDR2 FQNEAQ (reference sequence).

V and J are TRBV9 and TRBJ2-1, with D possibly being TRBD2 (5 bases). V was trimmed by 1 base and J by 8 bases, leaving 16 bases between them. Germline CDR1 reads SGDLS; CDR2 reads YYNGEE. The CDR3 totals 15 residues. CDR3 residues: CASSVSDYLFDEQFF. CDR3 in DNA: TGTGCCAGCAGCGTATCCGACTACCTTTTTGATGAGCAGTTCTTC.

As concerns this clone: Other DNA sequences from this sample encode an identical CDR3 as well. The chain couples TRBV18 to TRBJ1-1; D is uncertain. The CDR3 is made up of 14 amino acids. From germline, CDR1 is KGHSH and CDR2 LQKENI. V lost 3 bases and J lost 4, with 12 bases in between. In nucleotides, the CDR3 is TGTGCCAGCTCACCTTACGGGTCGGGCACTGAAGCTTTCTTT. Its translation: CASSPYGSGTEAFF.

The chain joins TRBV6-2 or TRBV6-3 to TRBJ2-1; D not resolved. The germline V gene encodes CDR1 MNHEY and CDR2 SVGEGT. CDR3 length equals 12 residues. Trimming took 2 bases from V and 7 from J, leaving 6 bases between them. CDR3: CASSYLGNEQFF. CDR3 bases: TGTGCCAGCAGTTACCTCGGTAATGAGCAGTTCTTC.

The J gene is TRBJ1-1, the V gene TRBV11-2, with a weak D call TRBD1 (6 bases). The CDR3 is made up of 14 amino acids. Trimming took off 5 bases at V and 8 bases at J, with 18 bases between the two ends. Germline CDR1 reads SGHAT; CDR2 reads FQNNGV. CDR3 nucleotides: TGTGCCAGCAGCATCCTCAGGGGTCAAGGAGAAGCTTTCTTT. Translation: CASSILRGQGEAFF.

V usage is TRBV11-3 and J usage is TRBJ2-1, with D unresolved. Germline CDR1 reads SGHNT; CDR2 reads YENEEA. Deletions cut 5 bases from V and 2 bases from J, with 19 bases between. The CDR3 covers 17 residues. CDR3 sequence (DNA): TGTGCCAGCAGCCCCGGCCTAGTTGGAAGTACCTACAATGAGCAGTTCTTC. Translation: CASSPGLVGSTYNEQFF.

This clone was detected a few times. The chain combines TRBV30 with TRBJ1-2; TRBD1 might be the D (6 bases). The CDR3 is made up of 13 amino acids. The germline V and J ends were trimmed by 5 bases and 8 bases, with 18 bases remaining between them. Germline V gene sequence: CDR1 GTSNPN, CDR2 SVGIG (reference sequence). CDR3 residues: CAWGHRAGGGYTF. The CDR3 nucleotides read TGTGCCTGGGGTCACAGGGCGGGAGGCGGCTACACCTTC.

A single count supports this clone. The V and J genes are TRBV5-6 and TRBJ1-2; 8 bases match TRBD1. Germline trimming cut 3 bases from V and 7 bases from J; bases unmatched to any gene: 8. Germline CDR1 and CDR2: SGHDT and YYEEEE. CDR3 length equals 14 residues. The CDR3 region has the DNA TGTGCCAGCAGCTGGGCAGGGGGCGGTCGTGGCTACACCTTC. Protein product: CASSWAGGGRGYTF.

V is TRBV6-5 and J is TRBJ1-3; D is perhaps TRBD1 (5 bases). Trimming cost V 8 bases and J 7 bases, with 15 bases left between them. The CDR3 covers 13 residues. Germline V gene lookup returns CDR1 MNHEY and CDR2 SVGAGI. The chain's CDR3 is CASAIREGNTIYF. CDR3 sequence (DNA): TGTGCCAGCGCTATAAGGGAGGGGAACACCATATATTTT.

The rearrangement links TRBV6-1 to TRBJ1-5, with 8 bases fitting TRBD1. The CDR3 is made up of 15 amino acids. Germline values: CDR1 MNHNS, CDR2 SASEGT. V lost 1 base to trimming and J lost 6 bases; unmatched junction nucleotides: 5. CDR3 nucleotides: TGTGCCAGCAGTGAAGATACAGGGGGAATTCAGCCCCAGCATTTT. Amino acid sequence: CASSEDTGGIQPQHF.

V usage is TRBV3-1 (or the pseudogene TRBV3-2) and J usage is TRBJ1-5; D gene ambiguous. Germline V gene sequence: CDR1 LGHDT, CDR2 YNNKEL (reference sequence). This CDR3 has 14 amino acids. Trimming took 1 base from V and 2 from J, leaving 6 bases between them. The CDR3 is CASSQAGGNQPQHF. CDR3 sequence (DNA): TGTGCCAGCAGCCAAGCCGGGGGCAATCAGCCCCAGCATTTT.

The chain's CDR3 is CASSYVGGGTTEAFF. CDR3 in DNA: TGTGCCAGCAGTTACGTGGGGGGGGGAACCACTGAAGCTTTCTTT. The J gene is TRBJ1-1, the V gene TRBV6-5; perhaps TRBD1 as D (5 bases). CDR3 length: 15 amino acids. V was clipped by 2 bases and J by 4 bases, with 14 bases between them. Looked up from germline, CDR1 is MNHEY and CDR2 is SVGAGI.